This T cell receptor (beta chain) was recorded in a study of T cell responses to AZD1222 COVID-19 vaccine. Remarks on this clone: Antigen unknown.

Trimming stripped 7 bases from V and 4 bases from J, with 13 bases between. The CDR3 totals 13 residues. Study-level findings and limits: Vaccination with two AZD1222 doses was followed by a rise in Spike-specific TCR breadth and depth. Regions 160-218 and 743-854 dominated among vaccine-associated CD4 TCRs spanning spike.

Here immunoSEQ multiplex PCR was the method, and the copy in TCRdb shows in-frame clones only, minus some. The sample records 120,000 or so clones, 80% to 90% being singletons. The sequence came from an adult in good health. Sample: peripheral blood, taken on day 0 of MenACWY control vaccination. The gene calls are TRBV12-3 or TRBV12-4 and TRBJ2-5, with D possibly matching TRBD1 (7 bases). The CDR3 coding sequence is TGTGCCAGCACCCAGGGGGGCAGAGAGACCCAGTACTTC. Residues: CASTQGGRETQYF.